Each of the 29 T cell receptor beta chains below was sequenced from the same sample in a study of beta chain features in type 1 diabetes. TCRB transcripts that were expressed got sequenced, as all of the isolated RNA had been reverse transcribed. Produced via immunoSEQ multiplex PCR; TCRdb's table is partial and in-frame only. The sample has around 300,000 clones, 8% seen once; the top ten hold roughly 1%. Specimen: central memory CD4+ T cells from blood. Source of these receptors: a woman aged 18-35 years in good health.

This clone was detected ten times or more. The J gene is TRBJ1-2, the V gene TRBV2; D is uncertain. The V gene lost 7 bases and the J gene lost 8 bases, with 23 bases spanning the gap. CDR1 is SNHLY, CDR2 FYNNEI, per germline. The CDR3 totals 15 residues. In DNA form, the CDR3 reads TGTGCCAGCACCCTAAATTCGGGGAGGGAAGGCGGCTACACCTTC. This sequence encodes CASTLNSGREGGYTF.

The table lists this clone with a few counts. The genes are TRBV5-6 and TRBJ2-7; TRBD1 might be the D (6 bases). The CDR3 totals 16 residues. V was pared by 4 bases and J by 3 bases, with 20 bases between. Germline CDR1 and CDR2: SGHDT and YYEEEE. CDR3 nucleotides: TGTGCCAGCAGCCCGAGGGGGACCTCAAAGATCTACGAGCAGTACTTC. This codes for CASSPRGTSKIYEQYF.

In its sample, this clone was seen a few times. The chain is built from TRBV19 and TRBJ1-4, with no clear D. This CDR3 region has 17 residues. The V and J ends lost 5 bases and 6 bases respectively, with 22 bases between them. Looked up from germline, CDR1 is LNHDA and CDR2 is SQIVND (reference sequence). CDR3 protein: CASSSKLHVGEDEKLFF. CDR3 DNA: TGTGCCAGTAGTTCAAAACTCCACGTCGGAGAGGATGAAAAACTGTTTTTT.

This clone was counted between two and nine times. V is TRBV6-5 and J is TRBJ1-2, with no clear D. This CDR3 region has 15 residues. Germline V gene lookup returns CDR1 MNHEY and CDR2 SVGAGI. V gave up 6 bases and J gave up 0 bases, with 14 bases separating them. CDR3 protein: CASSPTYSANYGYTF. The CDR3 DNA follows: TGTGCCAGCAGCCCTACATACTCAGCTAACTATGGCTACACCTTC.

The chain uses TRBV5-1 and TRBJ2-1, with D hard to call. The CDR3 is 14 residues long. Germline CDR1 is SGHRS and CDR2 is YFSETQ. V dropped 0 bases and J dropped 0 bases, with 4 bases sitting between them. CDR3 coding DNA: TGCGCCAGCAGCTTGGGGTACTCCTACAATGAGCAGTTCTTC. This sequence encodes CASSLGYSYNEQFF.

The chain uses TRBV9 and TRBJ2-2, with 10 bases matching TRBD2. This CDR3 comprises 16 residues. The V gene's germline CDR1 is SGDLS and CDR2 YYNGEE. With 4 bases clipped from V and 2 bases from J, the junction kept 5 bases outside the gene matches. Here the CDR3 DNA reads TGTGCCAGCAGCCCCTGGACTAGCGGAAACACCGGGGAGCTGTTTTTT. This codes for CASSPWTSGNTGELFF.

This clone was counted at least ten times. The V call is TRBV9, the J call TRBJ2-3; tentatively, D is TRBD2 (6 bases). The V gene lost 6 bases and the J gene lost 6 bases, with 14 bases spanning the gap. CDR3 size: 13 residues. Germline V lookup: CDR1 SGDLS, CDR2 YYNGEE. The CDR3 sequence is CASTPVGSDTQYF. DNA for the CDR3: TGTGCCAGCACCCCGGTCGGGAGCGATACGCAGTATTTT.

This clone was observed many times. This chain connects TRBV10-3 to TRBJ1-2; the D is unclear. Trimming shortened V by 8 bases and J by 4 bases, and 8 bases separated the two germline ends. The CDR3 sequence is 11 residues long. Germline V gives CDR1 ENHRY, CDR2 SYGVKD. CDR3: CAIGDGYGYTF. The DNA for the CDR3 is TGTGCCATCGGGGATGGCTATGGCTACACCTTC.

This clone occurred a few times. The rearrangement uses TRBV6-6 and TRBJ1-5, with D possibly TRBD1 on 5 matching bases. This CDR3 is 14 amino acids long. CDR1 is MNHNY, CDR2 SVGAGI, per germline (reference sequence). V was trimmed by 6 bases and J by 1 base, leaving 10 bases between them. The CDR3 sequence: CASRIRDSNQPQHF. In DNA, the CDR3 is TGTGCCAGCAGGATCAGGGACAGCAATCAGCCCCAGCATTTT.

This clone was seen at least ten times. Other DNA sequences in the same sample also yield this CDR3. This rearrangement joins TRBV7-9 to TRBJ2-1; TRBD2 aligns across 9 bases. The CDR3 covers 16 residues. J lost 4 bases, V lost 0 bases, and 4 bases had no gene match. CDR1 and CDR2 from the germline V gene are SEHNR and FQNEAQ (reference sequence). The DNA for the CDR3 is TGTGCCAGCAGCTTAGCACTAGCGGGTACTTACAATGAGCAGTTCTTC. It encodes CASSLALAGTYNEQFF.

This clone was counted between two and nine times. This sample includes further DNA sequences coding for the same CDR3. Written as DNA, the CDR3 is TGCGCCAGCAGCTTGGGAGTGGAGGAGACCCAGTACTTC. Its protein is CASSLGVEETQYF. The chain joins TRBV5-1 to TRBJ2-5; D is ambiguous. Germline CDR1 SGHRS, CDR2 YFSETQ. CDR3 size: 13 residues. Trimming removed 0 bases from V and 5 bases from J, with 8 bases in between.

In its sample, this clone was seen a few times. The chain couples TRBV2 to TRBJ1-1, with TRBD1 matching 9 bases. Germline assignment: CDR1 SNHLY and CDR2 FYNNEI. Germline trimming cut 8 bases from V and 4 bases from J; bases unmatched to any gene: 5. The CDR3 contains 13 residues. This chain's CDR3 is CASGEDRGTEAFF. CDR3 sequence (DNA): TGTGCCAGCGGAGAGGACAGGGGCACTGAAGCTTTCTTT.

The DNA of the CDR3 is TGTGCCAGCAGGCGGCAGGGGGATGACTATGGCTACACCTTC. Translation: CASRRQGDDYGYTF. The V gene is TRBV28, the J gene TRBJ1-2; the match to TRBD1 covers 7 bases. The CDR3 covers 14 residues. Germline trimming cut 6 bases from V and 3 bases from J; bases unmatched to any gene: 7. Germline CDR1 and CDR2: MDHEN and SYDVKM.

The chain carries TRBV18 and TRBJ2-7, with D unclear. The germline V gene encodes CDR1 KGHSH and CDR2 LQKENI. This CDR3 is 12 amino acids long. V was shortened by 6 bases and J by 4 bases, with 10 bases between the two germline ends. The CDR3 is CASSPDKYEQYF. As DNA, the CDR3 is TGTGCCAGCTCTCCCGACAAGTACGAGCAGTACTTC.

This clone appeared a few times. The chain uses TRBV18 and TRBJ1-3; unclear D gene. Between the trimmed V and J ends, which lost 3 bases and 4 bases, there was a span of 16 bases. This CDR3 has 16 residues. Germline V CDR1 and CDR2: KGHSH, LQKENI. The CDR3 DNA reads as TGTGCCAGCTCACCGGCCCGTTTAAGGTGGGGAAACACCATATATTTT. Protein: CASSPARLRWGNTIYF.

The V call is TRBV28, the J call TRBJ1-5, with D possibly matching TRBD1 (6 bases). Trimming cost V 6 bases and J 4 bases, with 13 bases left between them. There are 14 residues in the CDR3. Germline-derived CDR1 and CDR2 are MDHEN and SYDVKM. The CDR3 sequence is CASRANQGNQPQHF. The CDR3, as DNA: TGTGCCAGCAGGGCCAACCAGGGGAATCAGCCCCAGCATTTT.

This clone was counted between two and nine times. The rearrangement joins TRBV27 to TRBJ2-7; tentatively, D is TRBD1 (6 bases). V lost 4 bases and J lost 11, with 18 bases in between. Germline V gene lookup returns CDR1 MNHEY and CDR2 SMNVEV (reference sequence). The CDR3 runs 13 residues. Here the CDR3 reads CASSSSWGHLEYF. DNA for the CDR3: TGTGCCAGCAGTTCGTCTTGGGGGCACTTGGAGTACTTC.

This clone was detected only a few times. The genes are TRBV4-2 and TRBJ2-7, with D perhaps matching TRBD2 (6 bases). Germline CDR1 LGHNA, CDR2 YNFKEQ. The CDR3 is 14 residues long. V gave up 3 bases and J gave up 2 bases, with 11 bases separating them. The CDR3 DNA follows: TGTGCCAGCAGCCACTCTAGCGTAACCTACGAGCAGTACTTC. This gives the protein CASSHSSVTYEQYF.

This clone was recorded only once. The chain has TRBV10-3 and TRBJ1-5; 8 nucleotides line up with TRBD1. Unmatched junction bases numbered 12, after V lost 2 bases and J lost 6 bases. This CDR3 has 17 amino acids. Germline values: CDR1 ENHRY, CDR2 SYGVKD. In DNA, the CDR3 is TGTGCCATCAGTGAGGCAACGACAGGGGACGACCGTCAGCCCCAGCATTTT. Translated, it gives CAISEATTGDDRQPQHF.

This clone was detected ten times or more. The chain employs TRBV14 and TRBJ2-5; D remains unclear. The CDR3 is 13 residues long. Germline V gene sequence: CDR1 SGHDN, CDR2 FVKESK. Between the trimmed V and J ends, which lost 2 bases and 4 bases, there was a span of 8 bases. For the CDR3, the DNA is TGTGCCAGCAGCCAATTCCGTGGAGAGACCCAGTACTTC. It translates to CASSQFRGETQYF.

This clone was counted a few times. CDR3 in DNA: TGTGCCAGCAGCACCCATTGGGGCGCAGCCCAGTACTTC. This sequence encodes CASSTHWGAAQYF. This chain joins TRBV6-6 and TRBJ2-5, with D perhaps TRBD1 (5 bases). The CDR3 has 13 amino acids. Germline V lookup: CDR1 MNHNY, CDR2 SVGAGI (reference sequence). V lost 6 bases and J 9 bases, leaving 17 bases between the germline ends.

The J gene is TRBJ1-2, the V gene TRBV5-6, with 8 bases aligning to TRBD1. The germline V gene has CDR1 SGHDT and CDR2 YYEEEE. The J segment lost 4 bases and the V segment lost 2 bases, leaving 4 bases of the junction unmatched. The CDR3 loop spans 14 amino acids. The CDR3 loop is CASSFLTGGYGYTF. The CDR3 coding sequence is TGTGCCAGCAGCTTCTTAACAGGGGGCTATGGCTACACCTTC.

V usage is TRBV28 and J usage is TRBJ2-2; D possibly matches TRBD1 or TRBD2 (6 bases each). V shed 4 bases and J shed 7 bases, with 13 bases lying between them. The germline V gene encodes CDR1 MDHEN and CDR2 SYDVKM. The CDR3 sequence is 14 residues long. The DNA for the CDR3 is TGTGCCAGCAGTTCCATTGGGGGGCGCGGGGAGCTGTTTTTT. Its translation is CASSSIGGRGELFF. Drawing the rest from reference TRBV28 and TRBJ2-2, the complete variable domain is DVKVTQSSRYLVKRTGEKVFLECVQDMDHENMFWYRQDPGLGLRLIYFSYDVKMKEKGDIPEGYSVSREKKERFSLILESASTNQTSMYLCASSSIGGRGELFFGEGSRLTVL.

This chain's CDR3 is CASSQDTASGSFVTQYF. The CDR3 DNA reads TGCGCCAGCAGCCAAGATACGGCTAGCGGGAGTTTTGTGACGCAGTATTTT. The J gene is TRBJ2-3, the V gene TRBV4-3; 10 bases line up with TRBD2. CDR1 is LGHNA, CDR2 YSLEER, per germline. Trimming at V came to 0 bases and at J to 9 bases, leaving 12 bases not matched to a gene. CDR3 length equals 17 residues.

This clone was found a few times. This specimen includes other DNA sequences encoding the same CDR3. The chain recombines TRBV28 with TRBJ1-2; D not certain. Germline CDR1 reads MDHEN; CDR2 reads SYDVKM. The CDR3 totals 12 residues. Trimming removed 2 bases from V and 4 bases from J, with 5 bases in between. CDR3 sequence reads: CASSLVRYGYTF. The DNA of the CDR3 is TGTGCCAGCAGTTTAGTCCGCTATGGCTACACCTTC.

On this clone: A read error may explain this, as a much larger clone is one base away. V gene TRBV10-3 combines with J gene TRBJ1-2; D is unresolved. In germline, CDR1 is ENHRY, CDR2 SYGVKD. V was shortened by 3 bases and J by 6 bases, with 14 bases between the two germline ends. The CDR3 is 14 amino acids. The CDR3 DNA follows: TGTGCCATCAGTGAACTACAGAGTGAAGATGGCTACACCTTC. Its protein is CAISELQSEDGYTF.

This clone was recorded at least ten times. Germline and junction disagree at one end, which may indicate a read error. The chain links TRBV18 to TRBJ2-4; TRBD1 matches 9 bases. Germline V gene sequence: CDR1 KGHSH, CDR2 LQKENI. The CDR3 loop spans 11 amino acids. This CDR3 is CASRAGDRANF. The CDR3 nucleotides read TGTGCCAGCAGGGCCGGGGACAGGGCGAACTTC.

This clone was seen a handful of times. The rearrangement uses TRBV5-8 and TRBJ1-5; D is ambiguous. The germline V and J ends were trimmed by 4 bases and 6 bases, with 8 bases remaining between them. Looked up from germline, CDR1 is SGHTS and CDR2 is YDEGEE. The CDR3 has 12 amino acids. The CDR3 DNA follows: TGTGCCAGCAGCCCCATCGCTCAGCCCCAGCATTTT. This sequence encodes CASSPIAQPQHF.

This clone appeared a few times. V is TRBV19 and J is TRBJ1-2; 10 bases are shared with TRBD1. The V segment lost 3 bases and the J segment 5 bases; nucleotides outside the gene matches: 9. The CDR3 extends over 16 amino acids. Per the germline V gene, CDR1 is LNHDA and CDR2 is SQIVND (reference sequence). DNA of the CDR3: TGTGCCAGTAGTATGGCGCCGGGACAGGGGATATATGGCTACACCTTC. This sequence encodes CASSMAPGQGIYGYTF.